Listed below are T cell receptor beta chains from one sample, sequenced in a study of blood T cell repertoires in COVID-19. Assay used: immunoSEQ multiplex PCR; TCRdb lists only in-frame clones, some missing. Among about 130,000 clones listed, around four fifths were seen once. Source material: peripheral blood. The source of these receptors is a human donor in a cohort sampled during active COVID-19. Each CDR3 is given without its conserved first and last residue. A D gene is named only where the DNA matches it firmly. Only some rows state a clone size, as once, few, many or a class for expanded clones.

CDR3aa | v_gene | abundance | d_gene
SVEIIFGTEAF | TRBV29-1 | once | -
ASSAILARSSYNEQF | TRBV2 | - | -
AWNGRQGNSPLH | TRBV30 | - | TRBD1
ASSPDPSRSSGNTIY | TRBV5-1 | - | -
ASSYTGGQSPLH | TRBV6-6 | - | -
ALTYQFGYGYT | TRBV30 | few | -
ASSLSPPSGSLDTQY | TRBV7-3 | - | TRBD2
ASSLNLDRSYGYT | TRBV5-4 | - | TRBD1
ASSLEGARTDTQY | TRBV5-1 | - | TRBD1
ASSLTRGDRGLGNQPQH | TRBV7-9 | - | TRBD1
ASRRVRWGNQPQH | TRBV6-5 | - | -
ASSIGFGGGSYNEQF | TRBV19 | - | TRBD2
ASSAQGAEREAF | TRBV5-8 | - | TRBD1
ASTKGGVVEAF | TRBV2 | - | -
ASSSGTGGSDTQY | TRBV7-9 | - | TRBD1
ASSLEAGQPQH | TRBV3-1/TRBV3-2 | - | -
ASSVVWGGGDTQY | TRBV9 | - | -
ASSGSSLNTEAF | TRBV6-2/TRBV6-3 | - | -
ASSLSTGSGANVLT | TRBV5-1 | - | TRBD1
ASSQGGQGLNTEAF | TRBV4-1 | - | TRBD1
ASSLLTGGWYEQY | TRBV5-6 | once | TRBD1
ATTETSGGNYEQY | TRBV10-3 | - | TRBD2
ASSSGTPNYGYT | TRBV19 | - | -
ASSSNTDTQY | TRBV5-1 | - | -
ASSYAETQY | TRBV6-6 | - | -
ASSLGQGANNYGYT | TRBV5-1 | - | TRBD1
ASSLAGKETQY | TRBV5-4 | - | -
ASRQDQETQY | TRBV5-1 | - | -
ASSPQGGNTEAF | TRBV7-3 | - | -